This T cell receptor beta chain was captured by sequencing in a study of shared clonotypes between healthy human individuals. General study points: Only blood samples were collected, and tissue repertoires likely differ.

Germline-derived CDR1 and CDR2 are SGHKS and YYEKEE (reference sequence). V dropped 0 bases and J dropped 6 bases, with 9 bases sitting between them. This CDR3 has 13 residues. Comments on this clone: Its antigen is still unknown.

Memory CD4+ cells were the fraction left after CD45RA+ naive selection. Generated by immunoSEQ multiplex PCR, the TCRdb table keeps only in-frame clones and is missing some. The sample consists of around 2.1 million clones, 95% of them appearing once. The sequenced sample was naive CD4+ T cells sorted from blood. Subset in this sample: CD45RA+ positively selected. V gene TRBV5-5 combines with J gene TRBJ2-5; D is undetermined. The receptor was isolated from a man between 18 and 35 years old in good health. The chain's CDR3 is CASSLEPSKTQYF. As DNA, the CDR3 is TGTGCCAGCAGCTTGGAACCTTCGAAGACCCAGTACTTC.